This entry lists 24 T cell receptor beta chains sequenced from one sample in a study of regulatory T cells in long-lasting Graves disease. Time point given: newly diagnosed GD, antithyroid drugs for less than 3 months. Construction of the TCR library relied on RNA isolated from PBMCs. The authors built TCR beta libraries using iRepertoire HTBI primers and Arm-PCR of CDR3 regions. MiXCR was run by TCRdb on the multiplex PCR reads, yielding one entry per CDR3 protein. The table has about 240,000 distinct CDR3 sequences, about 19% seen once. The sequencing used peripheral blood mononuclear cells (PBMCs), collected at new diagnosis, from a patient treated with antithyroid drugs. Receptor source: a female donor with Graves disease.

This clonotype was found many times. J is TRBJ2-7 and V is TRBV12-3 or TRBV12-4, with D possibly being TRBD2 (6 bases). The CDR3 totals 15 residues. V was cut by 3 bases and J by 0 bases, with 12 bases left in between. The CDR3 spells CASSFGERASYEQYF. Written as DNA, the CDR3 is TGTGCCAGCAGTTTCGGTGAGCGGGCCTCCTACGAGCAGTACTTC.

In this sample, this clonotype turned up many times. The chain recombines TRBV7-9 with TRBJ1-6; possibly TRBD1 for D (6 bases). V dropped 5 bases and J dropped 9 bases, with 11 bases sitting between them. This CDR3 region has 13 residues. The germline gives CDR1 SEHNR, CDR2 FQNEAQ (reference sequence). CDR3 amino acids: CASSPGGGSPLHF. Written as DNA, the CDR3 is TGTGCCAGCAGCCCGGGAGGGGGTTCACCCCTCCACTTT.

Ten or more counts support this clonotype. This chain connects TRBV3-1 to TRBJ2-1; tentative D call: TRBD2 (5 bases). This CDR3 spans 12 amino acids. V gave up 4 bases and J gave up 5 bases, with 6 bases separating them. In germline, CDR1 is LGHDT, CDR2 YNNKEL (reference sequence). CDR3 residues: CASSRGDNEQFF. The CDR3 DNA is TGTGCCAGCAGCCGGGGAGACAATGAGCAGTTCTTC.

This clonotype was counted many times. The rearrangement links TRBV6-2 or TRBV6-3 to TRBJ2-7; 8 nucleotides align to TRBD2. The V gene's germline CDR1 is MNHEY and CDR2 SVGEGT. The V segment lost 2 bases and the J segment 0 bases; nucleotides outside the gene matches: 6. The CDR3 spans 16 residues. CDR3 sequence: CASSYPAGGLSYEQYF. CDR3 sequence (DNA): TGTGCCAGCAGTTACCCCGCGGGGGGTCTCTCCTACGAGCAGTACTTC.

This clonotype was found many times. This chain connects TRBV6-8 to TRBJ2-1; D unresolved. Deletions cut 7 bases from V and 0 bases from J, with 13 bases between. Germline CDR1 MNHGY, CDR2 SAAAGT. The CDR3 contains 15 residues. In DNA, the CDR3 is TGTGCCAGCACACCCGGCACATCCTCCTACAATGAGCAGTTCTTC. Translating it yields CASTPGTSSYNEQFF.

Concerning this clonotype itself: This may come from a read error, since a much larger clone is one base off. The chain uses TRBV6-5 and TRBJ2-2; D possibly matches TRBD1 or TRBD2 (5 bases each). There are 15 residues in the CDR3. Germline V lookup: CDR1 MNHEY, CDR2 SVGAGI. The CDR3 DNA follows: TGTGCCGGCAGTTACTCGACGGGGCTGGCCGGGGAGCTGTTTTTT. It encodes CAGSYSTGLAGELFF.

The rearrangement links TRBV6-5 to TRBJ2-5; D not certain. The germline V gene encodes CDR1 MNHEY and CDR2 SVGAGI. CDR3 length equals 17 residues. With 4 bases removed from V and 2 bases from J, the gap between germline ends came to 20 bases. The CDR3 DNA follows: TGTGCCAGCAGTTCCCAAGTTAACACCGAAGTACAAGAGACCCAGTACTTC. It codes for CASSSQVNTEVQETQYF.

At least ten counts were recorded for this clonotype. The CDR3: CASSLDLNTGELFF. The CDR3, as DNA: TGTGCCAGCAGCCTCGACTTGAACACCGGGGAGCTGTTTTTT. V gene TRBV7-9 combines with J gene TRBJ2-2; the D is unclear. Germline V gene lookup returns CDR1 SEHNR and CDR2 FQNEAQ (reference sequence). The CDR3 spans 14 residues. Trimming took 5 bases from V and 1 from J, leaving 8 bases between them.

As to this clonotype: Since a much larger clone is just one base distant, this may be a read error. The chain has TRBV25-1 and TRBJ2-1, with D possibly matching TRBD2 (6 bases). This CDR3 contains 15 residues. Germline V CDR1 and CDR2: MGHDK, SYGVNS. The CDR3 bases are TGTGCCAGCAGCATAGAGGGACTTTCCTGCAATGAGCAGTTCTTC. Amino acids: CASSIEGLSCNEQFF.

The chain uses TRBV7-2 and TRBJ2-5; weak D call: TRBD2 (6 bases). This CDR3 has 16 residues. In germline, CDR1 is SGHTA, CDR2 FQGNSA. V was trimmed by 2 bases and J by 5 bases, leaving 18 bases between them. DNA of the CDR3: TGTGCCAGCAGCTTAAGGCTACTCGGGGCGGGGGAGACCCAGTACTTC. It encodes CASSLRLLGAGETQYF.

This clonotype was detected many times. This chain links TRBV3-1 with TRBJ1-5; D gene unclear. V dropped 0 bases and J dropped 7 bases, with 13 bases sitting between them. This CDR3 contains 15 residues. Looked up from germline, CDR1 is LGHDT and CDR2 is YNNKEL (reference sequence). In DNA, the CDR3 is TGTGCCAGCAGCCAAGATGGAATGGAGGTCCAGCCCCAGCATTTT. Its protein is CASSQDGMEVQPQHF.

At least ten counts were recorded for this clonotype. The chain employs TRBV11-2 and TRBJ2-1; no firm D call. V lost 2 bases, J lost 2 bases, and 10 bases lay in between. Germline lookup yields CDR1 SGHAT and CDR2 FQNNGV. This CDR3 spans 15 amino acids. The CDR3 loop is CASSLRDAAYNEQFF. The DNA for the CDR3 is TGTGCCAGCAGCTTAAGGGATGCGGCCTACAATGAGCAGTTCTTC.

Concerning this clonotype: With a much larger clone just one base away, this may be a read error. CDR3 DNA sequence: TGTGCCAGCAGTAACTGGTTTACCTACGAGCAGTACTTC. Translating it yields CASSNWFTYEQYF. The chain uses TRBV12-3 or TRBV12-4 and TRBJ2-7; D remains ambiguous. The CDR3 extends over 13 amino acids. Deletions cut 5 bases from V and 2 bases from J, with 10 bases between.

In regard to this clonotype: Only one base separates this from a far larger clonotype, so it likely reflects a read error. The V gene is TRBV27, the J gene TRBJ2-1, with D possibly TRBD1 on 5 matching bases. The germline gives CDR1 MNHEY, CDR2 SMNVEV (reference sequence). The V end lost 2 bases, the J end lost 10 bases, and 9 bases lay between the germline ends. The CDR3 covers 12 residues. The CDR3 DNA is TGTGCCAGCAGTTTAATGGGGCGCGAGCAGTTCTTC. Protein sequence: CASSLMGREQFF.

In the case of this clonotype: This may be a read error, as it is one base from a much larger clone. No DNA is shown, since the ends of the CDR3 on it are uncertain; the CDR3 is the one TCRdb lists. The V call is TRBV6-4, the J call TRBJ1-2. Germline loops: CDR1 MRHNA, CDR2 SNTAGT. The CDR3 length equals 13 residues, ends included. CDR3 sequence: CATTSNGNYGCTF.

This clonotype was seen at least ten times. The rearrangement joins TRBV7-3 to TRBJ2-5; 7 bases are a match to TRBD1. CDR3 length: 15 residues. Germline V gene data show CDR1 as SGHTA and CDR2 as FQGTGA. Trimming took 4 bases from V and 4 from J; bases not matched to a gene: 9. The CDR3 reads CASSSSGTVGETQYF. The CDR3 DNA sequence: TGTGCCAGCAGCTCGTCCGGGACAGTGGGAGAGACCCAGTACTTC. Complete variable domain (other parts from reference TRBV7-3 and TRBJ2-5): GAGVSQTPSNKVTEKGKYVELRCDPISGHTALYWYRQSLGQGPEFLIYFQGTGAADDSGLPNDRFFAVRPEGSVSTLKIQRTERGDSAVYLCASSSSGTVGETQYFGPGTRLLVL.

The table lists this clonotype with many counts. The rearrangement uses TRBV7-2 and TRBJ2-1; 11 nucleotides match TRBD1. The CDR3 covers 17 residues. V lost 5 bases, J lost 4 bases, and 10 bases stayed unmatched. The germline V gene has CDR1 SGHTA and CDR2 FQGNSA. This CDR3 is CASSRTGGGKTYNEQFF. The CDR3 nucleotides read TGTGCCAGCAGCCGGACAGGGGGCGGAAAAACTTACAATGAGCAGTTCTTC.

The V and J genes are TRBV5-8 and TRBJ2-7; D is possibly TRBD1 (5 bases). CDR3 length equals 15 residues. The V gene's germline CDR1 is SGHTS and CDR2 YDEGEE. The V and J ends lost 0 bases and 0 bases respectively, with 10 bases between them. In nucleotides, the CDR3 is TGTGCCAGCAGCTTGGACGGGCAGGGCTCCTACGAGCAGTACTTC. Protein sequence: CASSLDGQGSYEQYF.

The J gene is TRBJ1-2, the V gene TRBV7-2; D gene unclear. The CDR3 consists of 14 residues. Germline loops: CDR1 SGHTA, CDR2 FQGNSA. V gave up 5 bases and J gave up 0 bases, with 10 bases separating them. Written as DNA, the CDR3 is TGTGCCAGCAGCGCCGGGAGGTCTAACTATGGCTACACCTTC. Translation gives CASSAGRSNYGYTF.

This clonotype was picked up many times. The V call is TRBV7-9, the J call TRBJ2-5, with D perhaps TRBD2 (5 bases). Germline V CDR1 and CDR2: SEHNR, FQNEAQ (reference sequence). This CDR3 has 13 residues. V was pared by 2 bases and J by 4 bases, with 8 bases between. DNA for the CDR3: TGTGCCAGCAGCTTAAGCGGTGGAGAGACCCAGTACTTC. Residues: CASSLSGGETQYF.

This clonotype was seen a few times. The chain recombines TRBV12-3 or TRBV12-4 with TRBJ1-2, with D hard to call. The germline V and J ends were trimmed by 1 base and 8 bases, with 14 bases remaining between them. The CDR3 is 14 amino acids. The CDR3 loop reads CASSLGTPSYGYTF. CDR3 nucleotide sequence: TGTGCCAGCAGTTTAGGCACTCCATCGTACGGCTACACCTTC.

Ten or more counts support this clonotype. This chain joins TRBV5-5 and TRBJ2-3; TRBD1 is a possible D gene (6 bases). Germline-derived CDR1 and CDR2 are SGHKS and YYEKEE (reference sequence). V was pared by 4 bases and J by 4 bases, with 16 bases between. CDR3 length equals 15 residues. The CDR3, as DNA: TGTGCCAGCAGCCCTACAGGGATTGGGGCAGATACGCAGTATTTT. Amino acids: CASSPTGIGADTQYF.

This clonotype has at least ten counts. In nucleotides, the CDR3 is TGTGCCAGCAGCGTATATTGGGGGGGGACAGGGGCAGATACGCAGTATTTT. Translated: CASSVYWGGTGADTQYF. The genes are TRBV28 and TRBJ2-3; 10 nucleotides agree with TRBD1. The CDR3 is 17 amino acids. Germline values: CDR1 MDHEN, CDR2 SYDVKM. Trimming cost V 6 bases and J 4 bases; bases outside gene matches: 13.

This clonotype has at least ten counts. The rearrangement uses TRBV25-1 and TRBJ2-1; TRBD2 is a possible D gene (6 bases). Trimming took off 6 bases at V and 1 base at J, with 13 bases between the two ends. CDR1 and CDR2 from the germline V gene are MGHDK and SYGVNS. This CDR3 is 15 amino acids long. CDR3: CASSIEGLSYNEQFF. The CDR3 nucleotides read TGTGCCAGCAGCATAGAGGGACTTTCCTACAATGAGCAGTTCTTC.